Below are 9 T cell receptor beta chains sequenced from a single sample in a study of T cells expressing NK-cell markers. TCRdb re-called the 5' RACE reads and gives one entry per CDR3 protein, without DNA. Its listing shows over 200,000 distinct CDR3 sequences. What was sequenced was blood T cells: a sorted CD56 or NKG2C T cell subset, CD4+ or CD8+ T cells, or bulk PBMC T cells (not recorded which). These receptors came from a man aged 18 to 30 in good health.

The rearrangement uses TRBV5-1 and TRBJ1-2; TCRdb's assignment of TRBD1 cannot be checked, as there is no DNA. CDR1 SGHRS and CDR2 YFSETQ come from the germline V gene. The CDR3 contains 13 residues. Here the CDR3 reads CASTEGGNYGYTF. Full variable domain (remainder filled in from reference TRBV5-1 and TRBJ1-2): KAGVTQTPRYLIKTRGQQVTLSCSPISGHRSVSWYQQTPGQGLQFLFEYFSETQRNKGNFPGRFSGRQFSNSRSEMNVSTLELGDSALYLCASTEGGNYGYTFGSGTRLTVV.

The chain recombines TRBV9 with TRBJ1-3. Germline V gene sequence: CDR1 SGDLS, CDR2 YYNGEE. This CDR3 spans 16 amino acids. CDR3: CASSVKEADSGNTIYF.

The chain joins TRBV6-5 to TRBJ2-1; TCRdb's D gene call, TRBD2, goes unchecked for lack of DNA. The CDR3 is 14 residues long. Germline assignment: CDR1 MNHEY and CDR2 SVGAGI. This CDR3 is CASSLVASGGGKFF.

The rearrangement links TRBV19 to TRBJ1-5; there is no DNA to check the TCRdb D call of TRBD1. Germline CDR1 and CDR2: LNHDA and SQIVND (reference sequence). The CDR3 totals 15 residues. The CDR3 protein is CASSPHRDANQPQHF.

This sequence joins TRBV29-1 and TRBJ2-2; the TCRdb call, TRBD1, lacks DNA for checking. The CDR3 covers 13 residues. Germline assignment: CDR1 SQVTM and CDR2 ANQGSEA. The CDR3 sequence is CSVGGRGGGELFF.

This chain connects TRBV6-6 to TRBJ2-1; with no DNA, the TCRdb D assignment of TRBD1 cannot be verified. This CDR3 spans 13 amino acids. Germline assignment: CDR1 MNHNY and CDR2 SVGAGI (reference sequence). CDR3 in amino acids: CASSYWGNNEQFF.

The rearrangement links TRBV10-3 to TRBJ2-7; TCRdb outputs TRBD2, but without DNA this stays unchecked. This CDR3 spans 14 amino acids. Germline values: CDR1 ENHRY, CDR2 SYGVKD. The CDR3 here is CAISTGTSSNEQYF.

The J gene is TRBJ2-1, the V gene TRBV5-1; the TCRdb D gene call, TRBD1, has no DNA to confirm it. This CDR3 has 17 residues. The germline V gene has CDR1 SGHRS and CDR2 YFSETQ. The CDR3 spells CASSRGGSDSAYNEQFF. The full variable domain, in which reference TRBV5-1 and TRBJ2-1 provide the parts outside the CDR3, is KAGVTQTPRYLIKTRGQQVTLSCSPISGHRSVSWYQQTPGQGLQFLFEYFSETQRNKGNFPGRFSGRQFSNSRSEMNVSTLELGDSALYLCASSRGGSDSAYNEQFFGPGTRLTVL.

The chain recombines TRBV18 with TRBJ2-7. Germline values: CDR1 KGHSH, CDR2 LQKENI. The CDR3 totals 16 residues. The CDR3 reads CASSRLYGEGSYEQYF.